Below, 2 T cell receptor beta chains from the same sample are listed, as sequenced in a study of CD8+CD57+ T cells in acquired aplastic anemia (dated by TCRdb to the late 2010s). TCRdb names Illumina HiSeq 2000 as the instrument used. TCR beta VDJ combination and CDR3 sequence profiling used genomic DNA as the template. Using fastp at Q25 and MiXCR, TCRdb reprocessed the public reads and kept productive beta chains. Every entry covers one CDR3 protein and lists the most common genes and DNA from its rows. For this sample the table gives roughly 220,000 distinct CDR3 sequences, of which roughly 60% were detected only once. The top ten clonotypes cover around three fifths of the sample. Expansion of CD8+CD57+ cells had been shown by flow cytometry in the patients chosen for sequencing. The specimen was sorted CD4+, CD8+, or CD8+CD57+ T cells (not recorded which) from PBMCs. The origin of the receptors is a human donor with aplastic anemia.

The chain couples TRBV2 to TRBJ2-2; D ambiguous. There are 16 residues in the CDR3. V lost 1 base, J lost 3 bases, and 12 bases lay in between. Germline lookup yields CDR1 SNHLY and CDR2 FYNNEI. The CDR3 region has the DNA TGTGCCAGCAGTGAAGAAGTCTATTCTTACACCGGGGAGCTGTTTTTT. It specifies CASSEEVYSYTGELFF.

The DNA of the CDR3 is TGCAGTTCAAGGACGAGGGAAAAACTGTTTTTT. This encodes CSSRTREKLFF. This chain connects TRBV20-1 to TRBJ1-4; D gene uncertain. CDR3 length equals 11 residues. The V end was cut by 8 bases, the J end by 8 bases, with 12 bases between. From germline, CDR1 is DFQATT and CDR2 SNEGSKA (reference sequence).